The 21 T cell receptor beta chains presented below share a single source sample, sequenced in a study of T cell responses to AZD1222 COVID-19 vaccine. Repertoires were generated with immunoSEQ multiplex PCR, while TCRdb's copy carries only in-frame clones and drops some. This table holds 150,000 to 200,000 clones, approximately 92% found once. The sequencing used peripheral blood, collected on day 0 of AZD1222 vaccination. The receptors here all came from an adult in good health.

In DNA, the CDR3 is TGCGCCAGCAGTGAGTCGACAGGGGGGAACACTGAAGCTTTCTTT. It translates to CASSESTGGNTEAFF. The gene calls are TRBV10-2 and TRBJ1-1; 9 nucleotides agree with TRBD1. Germline V gene sequence: CDR1 WSHSY, CDR2 SAAADI. The CDR3 has 15 amino acids. V shed 0 bases and J 1 base; nucleotides not matched to a gene: 0.

The rearrangement links TRBV6-5 to TRBJ2-1; 10 bases align to TRBD2. Per the germline V gene, CDR1 is MNHEY and CDR2 is SVGAGI. The CDR3 is 13 amino acids. V lost 8 bases to trimming and J lost 10 bases; unmatched junction nucleotides: 8. The CDR3 sequence: CASQSGGAREQFF. DNA of the CDR3: TGTGCCAGCCAGAGCGGGGGGGCGAGAGAGCAGTTCTTC.

This clone has just a few counts. The chain has TRBV12-2 and TRBJ2-5; whether TRBD2, the table's D call, matches the DNA was not checked. TRBV12-2 represents a pseudogene. The CDR3 runs 14 residues. The CDR3 nucleotides read TGTGCAAGTCGCTTAACTAGCGGGAGAGAGACCCAGTACTTC. It specifies CASRLTSGRETQYF.

This CDR3 reads CASSLSENTEAFF. The CDR3 DNA sequence: TGTGCCAGCAGCTTGTCCGAGAACACTGAAGCTTTCTTT. The V and J genes are TRBV5-5 and TRBJ1-1; unclear D gene. This CDR3 has 13 amino acids. Deletions cut 1 base from V and 1 base from J, with 5 bases between. From germline, CDR1 is SGHKS and CDR2 YYEKEE (reference sequence). Looking up the rest from reference TRBV5-5 and TRBJ1-1 gives the full variable domain: DAGVTQSPTHLIKTRGQQVTLRCSPISGHKSVSWYQQVLGQGPQFIFQYYEKEERGRGNFPDRFSARQFPNYSSELNVNALLLGDSALYLCASSLSENTEAFFGQGTRLTVV.

The V call is TRBV21-1, the J call TRBJ2-7; the table names TRBD2, a call not compared with the DNA. TRBV21-1 is a listed pseudogene. The CDR3 runs 8 residues. The CDR3 bases are TGTGCCACCCGCGAGCAGTACTTC. Translation gives CATREQYF.

The chain recombines TRBV6-5 with TRBJ2-7; 9 nucleotides align to TRBD1. This CDR3 has 16 residues. With 0 bases clipped from V and 3 bases from J, the junction kept 6 bases outside the gene matches. Germline assignment: CDR1 MNHEY and CDR2 SVGAGI. The CDR3: CASSYSFRDRVYEQYF. As DNA, the CDR3 is TGTGCCAGCAGTTACTCGTTTAGGGACAGGGTCTACGAGCAGTACTTC.

The rearrangement joins TRBV3-1 (or the pseudogene TRBV3-2) to TRBJ2-7, with D perhaps given as TRBD1 or TRBD2 (7 bases each). V was pared by 3 bases and J by 2 bases, with 20 bases between. This CDR3 has 17 residues. Germline-derived CDR1 and CDR2 are LGHDT and YNNKEL (reference sequence). The CDR3 protein is CASSQMNFRGGPYEQYF. The CDR3 DNA follows: TGTGCCAGCAGCCAGATGAACTTCAGGGGGGGACCCTACGAGCAGTACTTC.

J is TRBJ1-1 and V is TRBV5-1; 9 bases map to TRBD1. The CDR3 sequence is 17 residues long. The trim removed 2 bases at V and 4 bases at J, leaving 12 bases unmatched. The germline V gene encodes CDR1 SGHRS and CDR2 YFSETQ. The CDR3 bases are TGCGCCAGCAGCTTTGACAGGGGGTCTCAAATGGCCACTGAAGCTTTCTTT. It yields the protein CASSFDRGSQMATEAFF.

V gene TRBV6-1 combines with J gene TRBJ2-7, with no clear D. The CDR3 extends over 14 amino acids. Looked up from germline, CDR1 is MNHNS and CDR2 is SASEGT. Between the trimmed V and J ends, which lost 0 bases and 9 bases, there was a span of 15 bases. The DNA of the CDR3 is TGTGCCAGCAGTGAAGCGCTTCTGACAAAGGGGCAGTACTTC. It is translated as CASSEALLTKGQYF.

The genes are TRBV4-2 and TRBJ1-2; D might be TRBD1 (5 bases). The V and J ends lost 0 bases and 4 bases respectively, with 15 bases between them. The CDR3 spans 16 residues. Germline lookup yields CDR1 LGHNA and CDR2 YNFKEQ. CDR3 coding DNA: TGTGCCAGCAGCCAAGATGGGACCTGGGGGTCCTATGGCTACACCTTC. Its protein product is CASSQDGTWGSYGYTF.

This clone was counted a single time. The chain is built from TRBV30 and TRBJ1-2; D possibly corresponds to TRBD1 (6 bases). The CDR3 loop spans 12 amino acids. The V gene's germline CDR1 is GTSNPN and CDR2 SVGIG (reference sequence). Between the trimmed V and J ends, which lost 8 bases and 6 bases, there was a span of 16 bases. CDR3 sequence reads: CARTDGGHGYTF. CDR3 in DNA: TGTGCCCGGACAGATGGGGGGCATGGCTACACCTTC.

The chain is built from TRBV10-3 and TRBJ1-3, with D possibly TRBD1 on 6 matching bases. Germline CDR1 and CDR2: ENHRY and SYGVKD. This CDR3 comprises 16 residues. V was shortened by 0 bases and J by 8 bases, with 17 bases between the two germline ends. The CDR3 DNA is TGTGCCATCAGTGAGTCGATTAACAGGGTGGTAGACACCATATATTTT. The encoded protein is CAISESINRVVDTIYF.

This rearrangement joins TRBV27 to TRBJ2-7; 7 bases line up with TRBD1. In germline, CDR1 is MNHEY, CDR2 SMNVEV (reference sequence). The CDR3 is made up of 13 amino acids. V trimming: 5 bases; J trimming: 3 bases; junction bases outside the gene matches: 4. CDR3 amino acids: CASSDRQGYEQYF. CDR3 DNA sequence: TGTGCCAGCAGTGACCGACAGGGCTACGAGCAGTACTTC.

V is TRBV5-1 and J is TRBJ2-1; 13 nucleotides match TRBD2. V was pared by 3 bases and J by 9 bases, with 12 bases of the junction left unmatched. The germline V gene encodes CDR1 SGHRS and CDR2 YFSETQ. This CDR3 has 17 amino acids. The CDR3 protein is CASSWDTTSGRAGEQFF. In DNA form, the CDR3 reads TGCGCCAGCAGCTGGGATACAACTAGCGGGAGGGCAGGTGAGCAGTTCTTC.

This chain joins TRBV28 and TRBJ1-1; the D is unclear. The V gene lost 6 bases and the J gene lost 0 bases, with 14 bases spanning the gap. CDR3 length equals 15 residues. Germline assignment: CDR1 MDHEN and CDR2 SYDVKM. The CDR3 loop is CASSTPGPMNTEAFF. CDR3 nucleotide sequence: TGTGCCAGCAGCACCCCCGGGCCAATGAACACTGAAGCTTTCTTT.

This chain uses TRBV10-3 with TRBJ2-2; TRBD2 agrees at 15 bases. The CDR3 spans 18 residues. The V segment lost 6 bases and the J segment 5 bases; nucleotides outside the gene matches: 10. Germline-derived CDR1 and CDR2 are ENHRY and SYGVKD. In DNA form, the CDR3 reads TGTGCCATCAGCACCGGGACTAGCGGGAGGACGAGGACCGGGGAGCTGTTTTTT. Amino acid sequence: CAISTGTSGRTRTGELFF.

This sequence joins TRBV4-1 and TRBJ1-3, with D hard to call. In germline, CDR1 is MGHRA, CDR2 YSYEKL. The ends were cut back, 1 base at V and 5 bases at J, with 6 bases in the middle. The CDR3 contains 13 residues. The CDR3 DNA reads TGCGCCAGCAGCCAAGGCGGCCGAAACACCATATATTTT. Its protein is CASSQGGRNTIYF.

The chain links TRBV7-2 to TRBJ2-7; the D gene is possibly TRBD2 (6 bases). V was cut by 1 base and J by 3 bases, with 10 bases left in between. This CDR3 spans 14 amino acids. Looked up from germline, CDR1 is SGHTA and CDR2 is FQGNSA. The CDR3 nucleotides read TGTGCCAGCAGCTTAGACCCCGGGGGCTACGAGCAGTACTTC. Amino acids: CASSLDPGGYEQYF.

The J gene is TRBJ2-4, the V gene TRBV7-2, with D perhaps matching TRBD2 (6 bases). Trimming stripped 0 bases from V and 3 bases from J, with 9 bases between. The CDR3 is 15 amino acids. CDR1 and CDR2 (germline): SGHTA, FQGNSA. The chain's CDR3 is CASSLAGTHKNIQYF. CDR3 DNA sequence: TGTGCCAGCAGCTTAGCCGGGACTCACAAAAACATTCAGTACTTC.

This chain joins TRBV28 and TRBJ1-2; TRBD1 might be the D (6 bases). CDR1 and CDR2 from the germline V gene are MDHEN and SYDVKM. CDR3 length: 14 residues. V was cut by 1 base and J by 8 bases, with 14 bases left in between. CDR3: CASSLYGGLRGYTF. DNA for the CDR3: TGTGCCAGCAGTTTATACGGGGGGCTGAGAGGCTACACCTTC.

The chain uses TRBV5-8 and TRBJ2-2, with a possible D match to TRBD1 (5 bases). Germline CDR1 and CDR2: SGHTS and YDEGEE. V was cut by 5 bases and J by 2 bases, with 13 bases left in between. The CDR3 is 15 amino acids. This chain's CDR3 is CASSRDSSNTGELFF. CDR3 DNA sequence: TGTGCCAGCAGTCGTGACAGCAGTAACACCGGGGAGCTGTTTTTT.